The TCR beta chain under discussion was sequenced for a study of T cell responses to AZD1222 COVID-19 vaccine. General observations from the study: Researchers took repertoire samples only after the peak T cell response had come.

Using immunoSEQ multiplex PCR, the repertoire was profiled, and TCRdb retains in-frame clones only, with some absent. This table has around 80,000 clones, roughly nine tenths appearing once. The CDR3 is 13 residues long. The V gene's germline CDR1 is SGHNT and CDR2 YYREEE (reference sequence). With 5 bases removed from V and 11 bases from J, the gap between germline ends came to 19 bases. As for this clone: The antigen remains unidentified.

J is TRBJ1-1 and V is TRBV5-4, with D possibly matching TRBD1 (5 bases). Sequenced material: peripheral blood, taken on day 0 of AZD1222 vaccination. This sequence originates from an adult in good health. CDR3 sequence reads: CASRSGTPAEAFF. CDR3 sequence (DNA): TGTGCCAGCAGGTCTGGGACTCCGGCGGAGGCTTTCTTT. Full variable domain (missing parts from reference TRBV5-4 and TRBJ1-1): ETGVTQSPTHLIKTRGQQVTLRCSSQSGHNTVSWYQQALGQGPQFIFQYYREEENGRGNFPPRFSGLQFPNYSSELNVNALELDDSALYLCASRSGTPAEAFFGQGTRLTVV.